The entry below gives a single T cell receptor (beta chain) sequence along with its context. No antigen is known for it. No quality values exist for individual bases; no much larger clone is one base distant. Participants in the prospective study were enrolled through a virtual design, were aged roughly 18 to 100 years, and lived in 24 United States geographic areas. To assign participants to cohorts, the prospective study relied on clinical history that participants themselves reported in a screening survey and a study questionnaire. A participant counted as exposed if, within 2 weeks of entering the study, that participant had been in contact with someone who had a PCR-confirmed or clinician-diagnosed COVID-19 case. Each participant in the prospective study had whole blood, serum and a nasopharyngeal or oropharyngeal swab collected by mobile phlebotomists. Additional blood draws and questionnaires over a roughly two-month period could optionally be provided by prospective study participants. Before DNA extraction, blood samples from the prospective study were shipped at room temperature or frozen.

The sample comes from a study of blood T cell repertoires in COVID-19 (dated by TCRdb to 2018 to 2020). Study-level background: The collaborator samples originated in the United States, Italy and Spain and spanned the acute and convalescent phases of COVID-19. The material from the prospective study consisted of cDNA or gDNA derived from T cells, B-cell-depleted T cells, or PBMCs. Deeply sampled blood TCRbeta repertoires from subjects exposed to, actively infected with, or recovered from COVID-19 were included in the dataset. The repertoires were released in a freely available public database intended as a resource for research on the immune response to SARS-CoV-2. The samples were drawn from the first 160 participants of the ongoing ImmuneRACE study and from 950 to 1,500 subjects provided by 6 global collaborators. The sample metadata nearly always contained a de-identified subject ID, COVID-19 status, age in years and sex. HLA class I and class II types, where available, came from metadata supplied by the sample provider rather than from assay-based typing. Broader findings and caveats from the paper: Clinical and demographic metadata were provided uncurated, with the amount varying by source and participant.

The immunoSEQ Assay, a bias-controlled multiplex PCR, was used to amplify TCRbeta CDR3 regions from genomic DNA. Per the source publication's procedure: The number of nucleated cells in each sample was estimated from the amplification of reference gene primers within the assay. To quantify the absolute abundance of each unique TCRbeta CDR3 rearrangement, sequence reads were collapsed and filtered. For each sample, productive Simpson clonality was calculated as the square root of Simpson's diversity index over productive rearrangements. In its TCRdb copy, this immuneACCESS table keeps in-frame sequences only and misses some clones. Where compared with another copy, unresolved V genes explain less than half of these, and the others have no known cause. The DNA gave D and trimming, while V, J and clone size come from that table. The sample includes some 270,000 clones, with 85% observed a single time. The ten most abundant clones make up about 7% of the sample.

This receptor was taken from a woman in her forties or fifties who had been exposed to COVID-19. The sample comprised PBMCs or T cells enriched from blood (not recorded which).

The CDR3 reads CASKLAGANTGELFF. The DNA sequence is given as TGTGCCAGCAAGCTAGCGGGGGCTAACACCGGGGAGCTGTTTTTT. This receptor chain uses TRBV11-2 and TRBJ2-2, and 10 junction bases match TRBD2. Counted from cysteine to phenylalanine, this CDR3 has 15 amino acids. The retained sequence is limited to the CDR3, 45 bases, with the frame set at the first base. At the junction V is shortened by 7 bases and J by 2 bases; bases outside the gene matches: 4. The CDR1 and CDR2 encoded by the germline V gene are SGHAT and FQNNGV.